A selection of T cell receptor beta chains follows, all from one sample in a study of PD-1 blockade in classical Hodgkin lymphoma. The data were produced by immunoSEQ multiplex PCR, yet TCRdb's version contains in-frame clones alone and is incomplete. The table records tens of thousands of clones, under 90% of them present only once. This specimen was peripheral blood mononuclear cells (PBMCs), taken at baseline. The receptors were sampled from a human donor with classical Hodgkin lymphoma. CDR3s include the opening cysteine and the closing phenylalanine or tryptophan. A D gene is named only where the DNA matches it firmly. Expanded clones get a size class; other rows say once, few or many, or leave the size out.

j_call d_call v_call clone_size cdr3_nt cdr3_aa
TRBJ1-1 . TRBV10-3 . TGTGCCATCAGCCCGGGGGAGGGATGGACGAACACTGAAGCTTTCTTT CAISPGEGWTNTEAFF
TRBJ1-4 TRBD1 TRBV7-9 . TGTGCCAGCAGCTCAAGACAGGGGGGTGAAAAACTGTTTTTT CASSSRQGGEKLFF
TRBJ2-1 TRBD2 TRBV19 . TGTGCCAGTAGTTTGAGCGGGGGGCGGGATGAGCAGTTCTTC CASSLSGGRDEQFF
TRBJ2-5 TRBD1 TRBV4-3 . TGCGCCAGCAGCCAAGATCACAGGGGGCAGCAAGAGACCCAGTACTTC CASSQDHRGQQETQYF
TRBJ1-6 TRBD1 TRBV7-2 . TGTGCCAGCAGCTTAGTCGGACAGGGGGCAGGAAATAATTCACCCCTCCACTTT CASSLVGQGAGNNSPLHF
TRBJ2-5 . TRBV5-1 . TGCGCCAGCAGCTTACAAGAGACCCAGTACTTC CASSLQETQYF
TRBJ2-6 . TRBV21-1 once TGTGCCAGCAGCCCCGGGACAGGGGGCGCCGGGGCCAACGTCCTGACTTTC CASSPGTGGAGANVLTF
TRBJ1-1 . TRBV7-2 . TGTGCCAGCAGCTTAGGAGCCATGAACACTGAAGCTTTCTTT CASSLGAMNTEAFF
TRBJ1-1 . TRBV4-3 . TGCGCCAGCAGCCAAGTCGGAGGGAAGGGGGCTGAAGCTTTCTTT CASSQVGGKGAEAFF
TRBJ2-6 . TRBV6-6 . TGTGCCAGCAGTTACGCGGCTTCTGGGGCCAACGTCCTGACTTTC CASSYAASGANVLTF
TRBJ2-3 . TRBV10-3 once TGTGCCATCAGTGGGGACCCAGATACGCAGTATTTT CAISGDPDTQYF
TRBJ2-3 . TRBV7-9 few TGTGCCAGCAGCTTGGCAGATACGCAGTATTTT CASSLADTQYF
TRBJ1-2 . TRBV5-1 . TGCGCCAGCAGCCTGGACAGCGCTAACTATGGCTACACCTTC CASSLDSANYGYTF
TRBJ2-3 . TRBV9 . TGTGCCAGCAGGTTCCCCTCGGGGTCCACAGATACGCAGTATTTT CASRFPSGSTDTQYF
TRBJ1-1 TRBD1 TRBV5-3 once TGTGCCGGATATGGGACAGCCGTCATGAACACTGAAGCTTTCTTT CAGYGTAVMNTEAFF
TRBJ2-7 . TRBV5-1 once TGCGCCAGCAGCTTGGATCATGGCCTAGGCTACGAGCAGTACTTC CASSLDHGLGYEQYF
TRBJ1-2 TRBD1 TRBV29-1 . TGCAGCGCAGATCCGGGAGGGACAGGGGGCGGTTCTTATGGCTACACCTTC CSADPGGTGGGSYGYTF
TRBJ1-1 . TRBV7-9 . TGTGCCAGCAGCAAGATGAACACTGAAGCTTTCTTT CASSKMNTEAFF
TRBJ2-2 TRBD2 TRBV5-1 . TGCGCCAGCAGCTTGGGCGGGGGGACGAACACCGGGGAGCTGTTTTTT CASSLGGGTNTGELFF
TRBJ2-2 . TRBV19 . TGTGCCAGTAGTATAACAGGGTTTAACACCGGGGAGCTGTTTTTT CASSITGFNTGELFF
TRBJ2-2 TRBD2 TRBV19 . TGTGCCAGTAGTCCCGGACTAGCGGGGGTTACCGGGGAGCTGTTTTTT CASSPGLAGVTGELFF
TRBJ1-4 TRBD1 TRBV7-9 . TGTGCCAGCAGCGCCTCACAGGGGGCGAGAGAAAAACTGTTTTTT CASSASQGAREKLFF
TRBJ1-1 . TRBV7-7 . TGTGCTAGCAGCTATACAGGGCAATTGAACACTGAAGCTTTCTTT CASSYTGQLNTEAFF
TRBJ2-5 TRBD2 TRBV4-2 . TGTGCCAGCAGCCAAGATTTAGTCCTAGCGGGCCAAGAGACCCAGTACTTC CASSQDLVLAGQETQYF
TRBJ2-3 TRBD2 TRBV10-3 . TGTGCCATCAGTGAGTCGACTCTGGCGGGGGGGCCCACAGATACGCAGTATTTT CAISESTLAGGPTDTQYF